This T cell receptor beta chain was sequenced in a study of technical replicates of blood from a few donors. CDR3 length: 19 residues. V dropped 6 bases and J dropped 2; count of bases not matched to a gene: 13. Per germline, CDR1 MRHNA and CDR2 SNTAGT. Sequencing was performed with immunoSEQ multiplex PCR; in TCRdb, only in-frame clones are kept and a portion is missing. The profile shows almost 90,000 clones, around 95% of them singletons. Sequencing was carried out using T cells isolated from PBMCs. The clonotype originates from a human donor in good health. The chain recombines TRBV6-4 with TRBJ2-6; 10 nucleotides match TRBD1. The CDR3 protein is CASSASGTGVFAGANVLTF. For the CDR3, the DNA is TGTGCCAGCAGCGCCTCCGGGACAGGGGTGTTTGCTGGGGCCAACGTCCTGACTTTC.